A selection of T cell receptor beta chains follows, all from one sample in a study of identical twins. TCRdb redid the calling of the 5' RACE reads with MiXCR, one entry per CDR3 protein. Of 350,000 or so distinct CDR3 sequences listed, roughly 9% are singletons. Sequenced input: naive T cells sorted from blood. All receptors derive from a woman between 45 and 65 years old in good health. The CDR3 runs from the conserved cysteine through the conserved F or W. D genes are given only for firm matches. The size entry is marked missing in some rows and otherwise reads once, few, many or a size class.

>TRBJ1-5|TRBV27|.|few
TGTGCCAGCGCTTTCCCCCAGCATTTT
CASAFPQHF
>TRBJ2-7|TRBV12-3/TRBV12-4|.|few
TGTGCCAGCAGTTTAACGGGTCCACTCGAGCAGTACTTC
CASSLTGPLEQYF
>TRBJ2-3|TRBV11-3|.|few
TGTGCCAGCCTACTACAAACCGAGGATACGCAGTATTTT
CASLLQTEDTQYF
>TRBJ2-4|TRBV20-1|TRBD2|few
TGCAGTGCAACTACGGGAGGGGCCAAAAACATTCAGTACTTC
CSATTGGAKNIQYF
>TRBJ2-3|TRBV27|TRBD2|few
TGTGCAGCAGGACTAGCTTCAGATACGCAGTATTTT
CAAGLASDTQYF
>TRBJ1-1|TRBV12-3/TRBV12-4|.|many
TGTGCCAGCACTATCTCCTCAGGGATAAGAAACACTGAAGCTTTCTTT
CASTISSGIRNTEAFF
>TRBJ2-7|TRBV3-1|TRBD2|few
TGTGCCAGCAGTCCCCGGCGACTAGCGGCCTCCTACGAGCAGTACTTC
CASSPRRLAASYEQYF
>TRBJ2-3|TRBV15|TRBD2|many
TGTGCCACCAGCAGACAGACATCCGGGACTAGGGGTAATACGCAGTATTTT
CATSRQTSGTRGNTQYF
>TRBJ2-5|TRBV11-2|.|few
TGTGCCAGCAGCTTAGATCGGCACGGAATGGGGGAGACCCAGTACTTC
CASSLDRHGMGETQYF
>TRBJ2-3|TRBV15|.|many
TGTGCCACCAACCCAGGAGGACCCACAGATACGCAGTATTTT
CATNPGGPTDTQYF
>TRBJ2-1|TRBV14|.|.
TGTGCCAGCAGCCAAGAGAAGGGTCGCTCCTACAATGAGCAGTTCTTC
CASSQEKGRSYNEQFF
>TRBJ1-5|TRBV7-8|TRBD1|.
TGTGCCAGCAGCTTCGCCGTAAGACAGGGGTCGGGCAATCAGCCCCAGCATTTT
CASSFAVRQGSGNQPQHF
>TRBJ2-4|TRBV20-1|.|.
TGCAGTGCTACTCCCCGAGTAGGCAACATTCAGTACTTC
CSATPRVGNIQYF
>TRBJ1-1|TRBV29-1|.|.
TGCAGCGTTGGCGTGAGTAACACTGAAGCTTTCTTT
CSVGVSNTEAFF
>TRBJ1-1|TRBV3-1|.|.
TGTGCCAGCAGCCAAGCCGGGAGGAACACTGAAGCTTTCTTT
CASSQAGRNTEAFF
>TRBJ1-1|TRBV5-1|.|.
TGCGCCAGCAGCACCGACAGTAACACTGAAGCTTTCTTT
CASSTDSNTEAFF
>TRBJ2-1|TRBV5-1|TRBD2|.
TGCGCCAGCAGCCTCGGGACTAGCGGGAGGGTTACCTACAATGAGCAGTTCTTC
CASSLGTSGRVTYNEQFF
>TRBJ2-1|TRBV25-1|TRBD2|many
TGTGCCAGCAGCGAAGGGTCCCCGGGACTAGCGGGAGATGAGCAGTTCTTC
CASSEGSPGLAGDEQFF
>TRBJ2-2|TRBV9|TRBD2|many
TGTGCCAGCAGCGTAGAACTAGCGGGAAGTCCAGGCACCGGGGAGCTGTTTTTT
CASSVELAGSPGTGELFF
>TRBJ2-2|TRBV5-1|.|.
TGCGCCAGCACAGAGCGGGTCCAGAACACCGGGGAGCTGTTTTTT
CASTERVQNTGELFF
>TRBJ1-1|TRBV20-1|.|many
TGCAGTGCCAACCTGGCAGGCGAGAACACTGAAGCTTTCTTT
CSANLAGENTEAFF
>TRBJ2-1|TRBV24-1|TRBD1|few
TGTGCCACCAGTGACCCCGGACAGGGGAAAGGCGGTGAGCAGTTCTTC
CATSDPGQGKGGEQFF
>TRBJ2-4|TRBV7-2|TRBD2|many
TGTGCCAGCAGCTTAACGGGAGGGCCAAAAAACATTCAGTACTTC
CASSLTGGPKNIQYF
>TRBJ2-1|TRBV9|TRBD2|many
TGTGCCAGCAGCGTAGCCCTGGCGGGAGTTGAGCAGTTCTTC
CASSVALAGVEQFF
>TRBJ2-3|TRBV7-2|TRBD1|few
TGTGCCAGCAGCCAGACAGGGGGGGAAACAGATACGCAGTATTTT
CASSQTGGETDTQYF
>TRBJ2-1|TRBV7-9|TRBD2|few
TGTGCCAGCAGCCCCTCCAAGGGGGGGCGGGAGGACACCAATGAGCAGTTCTTC
CASSPSKGGREDTNEQFF
>TRBJ2-5|TRBV6-6|.|.
TGTGCCAGCAGTTACATAGACCAAGAGACCCAGTACTTC
CASSYIDQETQYF
>TRBJ1-4|TRBV20-1|.|many
TGCAGTGCTACCGGGAGCACCAATGAAAAACTGTTTTTT
CSATGSTNEKLFF
>TRBJ2-3|TRBV4-2|TRBD2|few
TGTGCCAGCAGCCAAGAGCGAACTAGCGGGAGAATGGGGACAGATACGCAGTATTTT
CASSQERTSGRMGTDTQYF
>TRBJ2-2|TRBV7-8|.|many
TGTGCCAGCAGCGTCGCTGCGAACACCGGGGAGCTGTTTTTT
CASSVAANTGELFF
>TRBJ2-5|TRBV20-1|.|few
TGCAGTGCTAGAGATTGGCCAGGCGTCATGAAGACCCAGTACTTC
CSARDWPGVMKTQYF
>TRBJ2-1|TRBV7-6|TRBD2|many
TGTGCCAGCAGAAGGAAAGAGACTAGCGGGGGCAATGAGCAGTTCTTC
CASRRKETSGGNEQFF
>TRBJ1-1|TRBV25-1|.|few
TGTGCCAGCCAGGGACTGAAAAACACTGAAGCTTTCTTT
CASQGLKNTEAFF
>TRBJ1-5|TRBV13|.|many
TGTGCCAGCAGCTGTAAGCGGGGAAGAAATCAGCCCCAGCATTTT
CASSCKRGRNQPQHF
>TRBJ2-5|TRBV12-3/TRBV12-4|TRBD2|many
TGTGCCAGCAGTTTGAGATCCAGCGGGAGAGAGACCCAGTACTTC
CASSLRSSGRETQYF
>TRBJ1-6|TRBV2|.|.
TGTGCCAGCATGGACTTCCCTAATTCACCCCTCCACTTT
CASMDFPNSPLHF
>TRBJ2-3|TRBV5-1|.|.
TGCGCCAGCAGAGAACAGGGTCAGGTAGATACGCAGTATTTT
CASREQGQVDTQYF
>TRBJ2-7|TRBV20-1|.|few
TGCAGTGCTAGACAGCTCTCCTACGAGCAGTACTTC
CSARQLSYEQYF
>TRBJ2-3|TRBV29-1|.|few
TGCAGCGTCGAGAGGGTAGCCCAGAGCACAGATACGCAGTATTTT
CSVERVAQSTDTQYF
>TRBJ1-1|TRBV15|.|few
TGTGCCACCAGCAGAGATAGGGGGATGGCTTTCTTT
CATSRDRGMAFF
>TRBJ1-5|TRBV3-1|.|many
TGTGCCAGCAGCCAAGATATAAGGGGTGGCAATCAGCCCCAGCATTTT
CASSQDIRGGNQPQHF
>TRBJ2-7|TRBV29-1|TRBD2|many
TGCAGCGTTGCGGGTACTAGCGGGATATTGTACGAGCAGTACTTC
CSVAGTSGILYEQYF
>TRBJ1-5|TRBV5-5|TRBD1|many
TGTGCCAGCAGCTTAGCACAGGGGACTAGCAATCAGCCCCAGCATTTT
CASSLAQGTSNQPQHF
>TRBJ1-2|TRBV27|.|.
TGTGCCAGCAGTTACCTCACGTCCTCACATGAGGTCTATGGCTACACCTTC
CASSYLTSSHEVYGYTF
>TRBJ1-1|TRBV10-3|.|.
TGTGCCATCAGTGAGCCAACAGGACTGAGCACTGAAGCTTTCTTT
CAISEPTGLSTEAFF
>TRBJ2-1|TRBV20-1|TRBD2|few
TGCAGTGCTAGATCCCATCTGAGACTAGCGGGACGGGGGGGTGAGCAGTTCTTC
CSARSHLRLAGRGGEQFF
>TRBJ2-1|TRBV5-4|TRBD1|.
TGTGCCAGCAGCTGGGACAGGGGTGCTGAGCAGTTCTTC
CASSWDRGAEQFF
>TRBJ1-2|TRBV11-3|.|.
TGTGCCAGCAGCCCGTCAGCCACTAACTATGGCTACACCTTC
CASSPSATNYGYTF
>TRBJ2-7|TRBV29-1|.|many
TGCAGCGTCGCGGAAGACGGTCCCTACGAGCAGTACTTC
CSVAEDGPYEQYF
>TRBJ2-3|TRBV5-1|.|.
TGCGCCAGCAGCTTAGGCTTAGGGATAAGCACAGATACGCAGTATTTT
CASSLGLGISTDTQYF